Listed below are T cell receptor beta chains from one sample, sequenced in a study of cytomegalovirus exposure and HLA in healthy donors. Sequencing was performed with immunoSEQ multiplex PCR; in TCRdb, only in-frame clones are kept and a portion is missing. The sample has under 200,000 clones; about an eighth are singletons. Sequenced sample: PBMCs. The receptor set was obtained from a man aged 45-65 years in good health and CMV-seropositive. Both conserved end residues are part of each CDR3. D genes are given only for firm matches. Expanded clones are given a class, and other clones once, few, many or no size at all.

D gene,V gene,clone size,J gene,CDR3 protein,CDR3 DNA
TRBD2,TRBV12-5,NA,TRBJ2-3,CASGLRTSGVTDTQYF,TGTGCTAGTGGTCTCCGGACTAGCGGGGTTACAGATACGCAGTATTTT
NA,TRBV5-6,few,TRBJ2-3,CASSLADTQYF,TGTGCCAGCAGCTTGGCGGATACGCAGTATTTT
NA,TRBV2,few,TRBJ2-3,CATYGGAFSTDTQYF,TGTGCCACCTATGGGGGGGCCTTTAGCACAGATACGCAGTATTTT
NA,TRBV2,NA,TRBJ2-3,CASSLRQSGTDTQYF,TGTGCCAGCAGTCTTAGACAGTCCGGGACAGATACGCAGTATTTT
NA,TRBV7-9,NA,TRBJ2-5,CASSPYQETQYF,TGTGCCAGCAGTCCGTACCAAGAGACCCAGTACTTC
TRBD1,TRBV9,NA,TRBJ2-3,CASSVFDRGPADTQYF,TGTGCCAGCAGCGTATTTGACAGGGGGCCCGCAGATACGCAGTATTTT
NA,TRBV9,NA,TRBJ1-1,CASSEWPGPTEAFF,TGTGCCAGCAGCGAATGGCCAGGGCCCACTGAAGCTTTCTTT
NA,TRBV6-5,NA,TRBJ1-2,CASSTGEAGYTF,TGTGCCAGCAGTACGGGGGAAGCTGGCTACACCTTC
TRBD1,TRBV6-6,few,TRBJ2-3,CASRNNRGRSTDTQYF,TGTGCCAGCAGAAACAACAGGGGACGAAGCACAGATACGCAGTATTTT
TRBD2,TRBV7-2,NA,TRBJ2-5,CASSFGTSGARAQYF,TGTGCCAGCAGCTTTGGGACTAGCGGGGCTCGGGCCCAGTACTTC
TRBD1,TRBV12-5,few,TRBJ2-2,CASGLVRTGVSTGELFF,TGTGCTAGTGGTTTGGTCCGGACAGGGGTGTCAACCGGGGAGCTGTTTTTT
TRBD2,TRBV4-2,few,TRBJ2-5,CASSQAMVAGVQETQYF,TGTGCCAGCAGCCAAGCGATGGTAGCGGGGGTACAAGAGACCCAGTACTTC
TRBD1,TRBV15,NA,TRBJ1-2,CATSFDRGNGYTF,TGTGCCACCAGCTTCGACAGGGGAAATGGCTACACCTTC
NA,TRBV6-5,few,TRBJ2-7,CASSRQISSYEQYF,TGTGCCAGCAGTAGACAGATCAGCTCCTACGAGCAGTACTTC
TRBD2,TRBV5-4,NA,TRBJ2-1,CASSVASGNHNEQFF,TGTGCCAGCAGTGTAGCTAGCGGGAACCACAATGAGCAGTTCTTC
NA,TRBV9,NA,TRBJ1-6,CASSADSRDSPLHF,TGTGCCAGCAGCGCGGACTCTCGGGATTCACCCCTCCACTTT
NA,TRBV6-4,NA,TRBJ1-4,CASSDPQVPNEKLFF,TGTGCCAGCAGTGACCCACAGGTGCCTAATGAAAAACTGTTTTTT
TRBD1,TRBV19,few,TRBJ1-2,CAVSRGRNYGYTF,TGTGCCGTTTCGAGGGGGCGGAACTATGGCTACACCTTC
TRBD2,TRBV5-4,NA,TRBJ2-5,CASSLAPSGGQETQYF,TGTGCCAGCAGCTTGGCGCCTAGCGGGGGCCAAGAGACCCAGTACTTC
TRBD2,TRBV15,few,TRBJ2-3,CATSRGTGLAGGADTQYF,TGTGCCACCAGCAGGGGCACAGGACTAGCGGGGGGGGCAGATACGCAGTATTTT
NA,TRBV9,few,TRBJ2-3,CASSGGWTQYF,TGTGCCAGCAGCGGCGGATGGACGCAGTATTTT
NA,TRBV7-2,few,TRBJ1-6,CASSLVGGRGGNSPLHF,TGTGCCAGCAGCTTAGTCGGGGGGCGAGGCGGGAATTCACCCCTCCACTTT
TRBD2,TRBV7-2,few,TRBJ2-1,CASTPRGGPHNEQFF,TGTGCCAGCACCCCTCGGGGAGGGCCGCACAATGAGCAGTTCTTC
NA,TRBV5-7,few,TRBJ2-1,CANSRDSGGPDEQFF,TGTGCCAACAGCCGGGACAGCGGAGGGCCCGATGAGCAGTTCTTC
TRBD1,TRBV7-9,NA,TRBJ1-4,CASSFDRVGEKLFF,TGTGCCAGCAGCTTCGACAGGGTTGGCGAAAAACTGTTTTTT
TRBD1,TRBV6-5,few,TRBJ1-6,CASSYRGDRNSPLHF,TGTGCCAGCAGTTACCGTGGGGACAGAAATTCACCCCTCCACTTT
NA,TRBV6-5,few,TRBJ1-1,CASSYSRQLMNTEAFF,TGTGCCAGCAGTTACTCGAGACAGCTCATGAACACTGAAGCTTTCTTT
NA,TRBV5-1,few,TRBJ1-4,CASSLTGKDEKLFF,TGCGCCAGCAGCTTGACAGGGAAGGATGAAAAACTGTTTTTT
TRBD1,TRBV27,few,TRBJ2-5,CASRTGETQYF,TGTGCCAGCCGGACAGGGGAGACCCAGTACTTC
NA,TRBV15,few,TRBJ2-2,CATSRDRNTGELFF,TGTGCCACCAGCAGAGATCGGAACACCGGGGAGCTGTTTTTT
TRBD1,TRBV6-1,NA,TRBJ2-4,CASGTGKNIQYF,TGTGCCAGCGGGACAGGCAAAAACATTCAGTACTTC
NA,TRBV4-2,few,TRBJ1-2,CASTSGARGYTF,TGTGCCAGCACCTCAGGGGCGCGTGGCTACACCTTC
NA,TRBV7-2,few,TRBJ1-2,CASSLGSGNYGYTF,TGTGCCAGCAGCTTAGGGTCGGGTAACTATGGCTACACCTTC
NA,TRBV9,NA,TRBJ2-3,CASSPRLGEADTQYF,TGTGCCAGCAGCCCCCGGTTGGGAGAGGCAGATACGCAGTATTTT
NA,TRBV28,NA,TRBJ1-2,CASTQGIGYTF,TGTGCCAGCACTCAGGGGATCGGCTACACCTTC
TRBD1,TRBV7-2,NA,TRBJ2-3,CASSSRQGSTDTQYF,TGTGCCAGCAGCTCCCGACAGGGGAGCACAGATACGCAGTATTTT
NA,TRBV2,NA,TRBJ1-1,CASSVGGVNTEAFF,TGTGCCAGCAGTGTCGGGGGGGTGAACACTGAAGCTTTCTTT
NA,TRBV9,NA,TRBJ1-1,CASSAISRTEAFF,TGTGCCAGCAGCGCAATCAGTCGCACTGAAGCTTTCTTT
NA,TRBV5-4,few,TRBJ2-2,CASSAPIGSGGELFF,TGTGCCAGCAGCGCGCCTATAGGTTCGGGGGGGGAGCTGTTTTTT
NA,TRBV30,NA,TRBJ2-7,CAWETHEQYF,TGTGCTTGGGAGACTCACGAGCAGTACTTC
NA,TRBV28,NA,TRBJ2-5,CASSLRETQYF,TGTGCCAGCAGTTTGCGGGAGACCCAGTACTTC
NA,TRBV20-1,few,TRBJ1-4,CSAYSNEKLFF,TGCAGTGCTTACAGCAATGAAAAACTGTTTTTT
NA,TRBV25-1,NA,TRBJ1-1,CASSGVQTEAFF,TGTGCCAGCAGTGGAGTGCAAACTGAAGCTTTCTTT
TRBD1,TRBV6-5,NA,TRBJ1-2,CASSYSTGGGWYGYTF,TGTGCCAGCAGTTACTCGACAGGGGGAGGTTGGTATGGCTACACCTTC
NA,TRBV27,many,TRBJ1-5,CASSFGGGMGQPQHF,TGTGCCAGCAGTTTTGGGGGGGGGATGGGTCAGCCCCAGCATTTT
NA,TRBV23-1,NA,TRBJ1-1,CASSRRGRVVPEAFF,TGCGCCAGCAGTCGCCGCGGGCGGGTAGTCCCTGAAGCTTTCTTT
TRBD1,TRBV2,few,TRBJ1-2,CASRTTGDYGYTF,TGTGCCAGCAGGACAACAGGGGACTATGGCTACACCTTC
NA,TRBV6-1,NA,TRBJ1-2,CASSEAITGYGYTF,TGTGCCAGCAGTGAAGCGATAACAGGCTATGGCTACACCTTC
NA,TRBV9,NA,TRBJ2-5,CASSAPGTLQETQYF,TGTGCCAGCAGCGCCCCCGGGACTTTACAAGAGACCCAGTACTTC
NA,TRBV27,few,TRBJ1-6,CASSLKIQGSYNSPLHF,TGTGCCAGCAGTTTAAAGATACAGGGCTCCTATAATTCACCCCTCCACTTT
TRBD1,TRBV7-3,NA,TRBJ2-2,CASRTGPNTGELFF,TGTGCCAGCAGGACAGGGCCCAACACCGGGGAGCTGTTTTTT
TRBD1,TRBV7-8,few,TRBJ2-3,CASSVDRVADTQYF,TGTGCCAGCAGCGTAGACAGGGTAGCAGATACGCAGTATTTT
TRBD2,TRBV7-2,NA,TRBJ2-5,CASSSVGLAGETQYF,TGTGCCAGCAGCTCAGTAGGACTAGCGGGGGAGACCCAGTACTTC